The 27 T cell receptor beta chains presented below share a single source sample, sequenced in a study of graft-versus-host responses after intestinal transplantation. Produced via immunoSEQ multiplex PCR; TCRdb's table is partial and in-frame only. Of 35,000 to 40,000 clones in the sample, roughly 87% were seen once. Lamina propria and intraepithelial lymphocytes were released by processing graft tissue. The sequencing used ileum tissue, collected 200 to 210 days after intestinal transplant. The receptors come from a human patient who received an intestinal transplant, so some T cells may come from the graft donor.

A single count supports this clone. The chain links TRBV28 to TRBJ2-3; no clear D. V lost 10 bases to trimming and J lost 6 bases, with 8 bases between them. The CDR3 covers 10 residues. The V gene's germline CDR1 is MDHEN and CDR2 SYDVKM. In DNA form, the CDR3 reads TGTGCCACTCAGGAGGATACGCAGTATTTT. Encoded protein: CATQEDTQYF.

V is TRBV7-9 and J is TRBJ2-7, with D perhaps TRBD2 (5 bases). The length of the CDR3 is 13 residues. Trimming left V 5 bases short and J 1 base short, with 9 bases between. Germline V CDR1 and CDR2: SEHNR, FQNEAQ (reference sequence). The CDR3 DNA reads as TGTGCCAGCAGCCCGCGGGCTTCCTACGAGCAGTACTTC. Translated, it gives CASSPRASYEQYF.

This chain joins TRBV10-2 and TRBJ2-5, with D possibly being TRBD2 (6 bases). The J call is doubtful: the DNA matches TRBJ2-7 better. This CDR3 spans 13 amino acids. Germline V lookup: CDR1 WSHSY, CDR2 SAAADI. For the CDR3, the DNA is TGCGCCAGCATCCCTCCTAGCGCCCACGAGCAGTACTTC. It is translated as CASIPPSAHEQYF.

The CDR3 spells CASSFRGLAAYNEQFF. The CDR3 DNA sequence: TGTGCCAGCAGCTTCAGGGGCCTAGCGGCCTACAATGAGCAGTTCTTC. This chain joins TRBV5-4 and TRBJ2-1; possible D gene TRBD2, 7 bases. CDR3 length: 16 amino acids. Trimming removed 2 bases from V and 2 bases from J, with 14 bases in between. The germline V gene encodes CDR1 SGHNT and CDR2 YYREEE (reference sequence).

The J gene is TRBJ1-2, the V gene TRBV5-6; TRBD1 might be the D (6 bases). Trimming removed 2 bases at V and 2 bases at J, with 7 bases between. CDR3 length: 13 amino acids. CDR1 SGHDT and CDR2 YYEEEE come from the germline V gene. The CDR3 here is CASSFGQNYGYTF. Written as DNA, the CDR3 is TGTGCCAGCAGCTTCGGACAGAACTATGGCTACACCTTC.

Only one count was recorded for this clone. This chain uses TRBV5-4 with TRBJ2-3; perhaps TRBD2 as D (6 bases). The V gene's germline CDR1 is SGHNT and CDR2 YYREEE (reference sequence). V shed 4 bases and J shed 6 bases, with 21 bases lying between them. This CDR3 comprises 16 residues. CDR3 nucleotide sequence: TGTGCCAGCAGCGCCCGACTAGGAAGTTTGTCGGATACGCAGTATTTT. Translation gives CASSARLGSLSDTQYF.

This chain links TRBV11-2 with TRBJ2-2, with TRBD1 matching over 7 bases. The CDR3 covers 16 residues. V shed 2 bases and J 5 bases; nucleotides not matched to a gene: 8. Germline CDR1 and CDR2: SGHAT and FQNNGV. CDR3 in DNA: TGTGCCAGCAGCTTATTTAGGGGGCGAGGTACCGGGGAGCTGTTTTTT. It specifies CASSLFRGRGTGELFF.

The chain is built from TRBV11-3 and TRBJ2-1; no clear D. CDR1 is SGHNT and CDR2 is YENEEA in the germline V gene. The CDR3 consists of 12 residues. The germline V and J ends were trimmed by 5 bases and 6 bases, with 8 bases remaining between them. CDR3 in DNA: TGTGCCAGCAGCCGTCTGGGCAATGAGCAGTTCTTC. This codes for CASSRLGNEQFF.

This clone appeared a few times. The V and J genes are TRBV5-1 and TRBJ1-4, with D hard to call. V was clipped by 0 bases and J by 7 bases, with 10 bases between them. The CDR3 spans 14 residues. The germline V gene encodes CDR1 SGHRS and CDR2 YFSETQ. DNA for the CDR3: TGCGCCAGCAGCTTGGTTACAGCCGGTGAAAAACTGTTTTTT. Its protein is CASSLVTAGEKLFF.

V is TRBV30 and J is TRBJ1-6, with no clear D. This CDR3 region has 13 residues. Looked up from germline, CDR1 is GTSNPN and CDR2 is SVGIG (reference sequence). Trimming removed 4 bases from V and 7 bases from J, with 11 bases in between. CDR3 DNA: TGTGCCTGGATGGGTGAGGCGAATTCACCCCTCCACTTT. Residues: CAWMGEANSPLHF.

The rearrangement uses TRBV6-5 and TRBJ1-2; TRBD1 might be the D (6 bases). This CDR3 spans 13 amino acids. The germline V gene has CDR1 MNHEY and CDR2 SVGAGI. The germline V and J ends were trimmed by 6 bases and 8 bases, with 16 bases remaining between them. The CDR3 bases are TGTGCCAGCAGCCCGGGGGGGGCTCGGGGCTACACCTTC. As protein: CASSPGGARGYTF.

The chain couples TRBV5-1 to TRBJ2-3; 9 bases are shared with TRBD2. V lost 5 bases, J lost 0 bases, and 4 bases stayed unmatched. CDR1 and CDR2 (germline): SGHRS, YFSETQ. The CDR3 spans 15 residues. CDR3 sequence: CASRSGLASTDTQYF. The CDR3 DNA reads TGCGCCAGCAGATCCGGACTAGCGAGCACAGATACGCAGTATTTT.

This chain connects TRBV5-1 to TRBJ2-1; 10 nucleotides match TRBD2. From germline, CDR1 is SGHRS and CDR2 YFSETQ. The CDR3 loop spans 16 amino acids. The V gene end was trimmed by 2 bases and the J gene end by 7 bases; junction bases not matched to a gene: 9. CDR3 coding DNA: TGCGCCAGCAGCTTAGCGGGAGGGCCGGTGGGGAATGAGCAGTTCTTC. This gives the protein CASSLAGGPVGNEQFF.

In its sample, this clone was seen a few times. The rearrangement uses TRBV2 and TRBJ2-7, with 15 bases aligning to TRBD2. V lost 6 bases and J lost 4; bases outside the gene matches: 10. CDR1 and CDR2 from the germline V gene are SNHLY and FYNNEI. The CDR3 covers 17 residues. CDR3 region: CASREPGLAGGVYEQYF. CDR3 coding DNA: TGTGCCAGCAGGGAACCGGGACTAGCGGGAGGAGTTTACGAGCAGTACTTC.

The chain couples TRBV21-1 to TRBJ1-5. TRBV21-1 is an annotated pseudogene. The CDR3 sequence is 14 residues long. In DNA form, the CDR3 reads TGTGCCAGCAGCAAAGTGAACCCTGGGGATCCCCAGCATTTT. Amino acid sequence: CASSKVNPGDPQHF.

J is TRBJ1-3 and V is TRBV7-8; D is unresolved. V lost 6 bases to trimming and J lost 0 bases, with 6 bases between them. CDR1 and CDR2 (germline): SGHVS, FQNEAQ. CDR3 length: 13 residues. CDR3 loop: CASRVASGNTIYF. The CDR3 nucleotides read TGTGCCAGCAGGGTGGCCTCTGGAAACACCATATATTTT.

The J gene is TRBJ2-5, the V gene TRBV28, with D possibly TRBD1 on 7 matching bases. The germline CDR1 and CDR2 sequences are MDHEN and SYDVKM. CDR3 size: 15 residues. Trimming took off 5 bases at V and 2 bases at J, with 15 bases between the two ends. CDR3 sequence (DNA): TGTGCCAGCAGTGGGGGGACAGTCCTTCAAGAGACCCAGTACTTC. Protein product: CASSGGTVLQETQYF.

In this sample, this clone turned up once. The gene calls are TRBV7-9 and TRBJ1-3; 8 nucleotides agree with TRBD1. Trimming at V came to 0 bases and at J to 3 bases, leaving 7 bases not matched to a gene. This CDR3 is built from 17 residues. Germline lookup yields CDR1 SEHNR and CDR2 FQNEAQ (reference sequence). CDR3 region: CASSLARMTGDGNTIYF. The CDR3 region has the DNA TGTGCCAGCAGCTTAGCCCGGATGACAGGGGATGGAAACACCATATATTTT.

With respect to this clone: Additional DNA sequences in this sample encode the identical CDR3. The rearrangement uses TRBV7-9 and TRBJ2-7; D ambiguous. The CDR3 sequence is 11 residues long. The germline CDR1 and CDR2 sequences are SEHNR and FQNEAQ (reference sequence). Trimming removed 6 bases from V and 3 bases from J, with 6 bases in between. CDR3 loop: CASSPSYEQYF. CDR3 coding DNA: TGTGCCAGCAGTCCAAGCTACGAGCAGTACTTC.

The chain links TRBV6-1 to TRBJ2-7, with a tentative D call TRBD2 (6 bases). There are 15 residues in the CDR3. Deletions cut 0 bases from V and 6 bases from J, with 15 bases between. Germline V gene lookup returns CDR1 MNHNS and CDR2 SASEGT. CDR3 sequence: CASSEARWREGEQYF. DNA of the CDR3: TGTGCCAGCAGTGAAGCAAGGTGGAGGGAAGGCGAGCAGTACTTC.

This sequence joins TRBV15 and TRBJ2-3, with unresolved D. Trimming left V 3 bases short and J 5 bases short, with 9 bases between. The CDR3 contains 13 residues. The germline V gene has CDR1 LNHNV and CDR2 YYDKDF (reference sequence). The CDR3 spells CATSRARQDTQYF. The CDR3, as DNA: TGTGCCACCAGCAGGGCACGGCAAGATACGCAGTATTTT.

The chain uses TRBV4-2 and TRBJ2-7; 11 bases map to TRBD2. The CDR3 totals 16 residues. Trimming at V came to 2 bases and at J to 3 bases, leaving 6 bases not matched to a gene. From germline, CDR1 is LGHNA and CDR2 YNFKEQ. This CDR3 reads CASSQRSGGAGYEQYF. CDR3 coding DNA: TGTGCCAGCAGCCAACGTAGCGGGGGGGCCGGCTACGAGCAGTACTTC.

The rearrangement links TRBV19 to TRBJ2-7; 10 bases are a match to TRBD1. This CDR3 is built from 14 residues. J gave up 2 bases and V 6 bases, and 4 bases lay outside the gene matches. Germline loops: CDR1 LNHDA, CDR2 SQIVND (reference sequence). The CDR3 nucleotides are TGTGCCAGTAGCCCCGGGACAGGGGCCTACGAGCAGTACTTC. Its translation is CASSPGTGAYEQYF.

The V call is TRBV5-1, the J call TRBJ2-1, with D unresolved. Per the germline V gene, CDR1 is SGHRS and CDR2 is YFSETQ. V was shortened by 0 bases and J by 0 bases, with 7 bases between the two germline ends. The CDR3 is made up of 15 amino acids. CDR3 amino acids: CASSLGGLSYNEQFF. The CDR3 DNA sequence: TGCGCCAGCAGCTTGGGCGGTCTCTCCTACAATGAGCAGTTCTTC.

This chain joins TRBV19 and TRBJ2-2; no definite D call. CDR1 and CDR2 from the germline V gene are LNHDA and SQIVND (reference sequence). V was trimmed by 10 bases and J by 8 bases, leaving 11 bases between them. The length of the CDR3 is 11 residues. The DNA for the CDR3 is TGTGCCACCTCCCCTTCAGGGGAGCTGTTTTTT. This encodes CATSPSGELFF.

V usage is TRBV5-1 and J usage is TRBJ2-7, with 11 bases that match TRBD2. V was pared by 4 bases and J by 4 bases, with 4 bases of the junction left unmatched. The CDR3 runs to 14 residues. Germline values: CDR1 SGHRS, CDR2 YFSETQ. The DNA of the CDR3 is TGCGCCAGCAGCCCGACTAGCGGGACTTACGAGCAGTACTTC. It is translated as CASSPTSGTYEQYF.

The rearrangement joins TRBV28 to TRBJ2-1, with D maybe TRBD1 (6 bases). CDR3 length: 15 residues. Germline V gives CDR1 MDHEN, CDR2 SYDVKM. The ends were cut back, 6 bases at V and 4 bases at J, with 16 bases in the middle. In nucleotides, the CDR3 is TGTGCCAGCAGCCCCCGGACAGTACTATACAATGAGCAGTTCTTC. Amino acids: CASSPRTVLYNEQFF.